These T cell receptor beta chains were read from a single sample in a study of cytomegalovirus exposure and HLA in healthy donors. The protocol was immunoSEQ multiplex PCR, while the TCRdb copy is restricted to in-frame clones and leaves out a portion. The table includes about 130,000 clones, around 80% detected once. The sequencing input was PBMCs. Receptor source: a man aged 25-40 years in good health and CMV-seronegative. Both conserved end residues are part of each CDR3. The D gene is left open where the match is weak. Some rows mark clone size as missing; the rest say once, few, many or name a class of expanded clone.

j_gene	abundance	d_gene	v_gene	CDR3nt	CDR3aa
TRBJ2-3	once	NA	TRBV7-2	TGTGCCAGCAGCCCCGTAGTGCTATCCTCGGATACGCAGTATTTT	CASSPVVLSSDTQYF
TRBJ2-7	NA	NA	TRBV6-6	TGTGCCAGCAGTTACCCAGGGGACGAGCAGTACTTC	CASSYPGDEQYF
TRBJ2-7	once	TRBD2	TRBV28	TGTGCCAGCAGTTTAGCGGCTAGCGGGAGGCACTCCTACGAGCAGTACTTC	CASSLAASGRHSYEQYF
TRBJ2-7	NA	TRBD1	TRBV9	TGTGCCAGCAGCGTAGGGACAGGGGCCTACGAGCAGTACTTC	CASSVGTGAYEQYF
TRBJ2-3	NA	TRBD2	TRBV19	TGTGCCAGTAAACTCATAAGCGGGAGGGGGGGTACAGATACGCAGTATTTT	CASKLISGRGGTDTQYF
TRBJ2-7	NA	NA	TRBV2	TGTGCCAGCAAGGGGACTGATACCTACGAGCAGTACTTC	CASKGTDTYEQYF
TRBJ2-3	NA	TRBD2	TRBV6-1	TGTGCCAGCAGTCTCGGACTAGCGGTCACAGATACGCAGTATTTT	CASSLGLAVTDTQYF
TRBJ2-5	NA	TRBD1	TRBV6-5	TGTGCCAGCCGCAGGGGGCAGGAGACCCAGTACTTC	CASRRGQETQYF
TRBJ2-7	NA	NA	TRBV19	TGTGCCAGTAGTATATCCGTGACAGCCGCCTACGAGCAGTACTTC	CASSISVTAAYEQYF
TRBJ1-1	NA	NA	TRBV29-1	TGCAGCGTTGAAGAACAACGGAACACTGAAGCTTTCTTT	CSVEEQRNTEAFF
TRBJ2-7	NA	TRBD1	TRBV6-5	TGTGCCAGCAGCCGACAGGGGGGGTTCTCCTACGAGCAGTACTTC	CASSRQGGFSYEQYF
TRBJ1-2	NA	NA	TRBV5-1	TGCGCCAGCAGCTTGGAGTGGGGCGCTGGCTATGGCTACACCTTC	CASSLEWGAGYGYTF
TRBJ2-5	NA	NA	TRBV28	TGTGCCAGCAGTCCCTCGGGCCAGGGGATATTAGTCGGAGAGACCCAGTACTTC	CASSPSGQGILVGETQYF
TRBJ2-7	NA	NA	TRBV6-5	TGTGCCAGCAGGCCGAGGGAATACGGGAGCTACGAGCAGTACTTC	CASRPREYGSYEQYF
TRBJ1-5	NA	TRBD1	TRBV18	TGTGCCAGCTCCCAGGGGGGCAATCAGCCCCAGCATTTT	CASSQGGNQPQHF
TRBJ2-6	NA	NA	TRBV19	TGTGCCAGTAGTATGGGCCAGCCCTCTGGGGCCAACGTCCTGACTTTC	CASSMGQPSGANVLTF
TRBJ2-2	NA	TRBD2	TRBV4-2	TGTGCCAGCAGCCAAGAGGCGTCTAGCGGCTACACCGGGGAGCTGTTTTTT	CASSQEASSGYTGELFF
TRBJ2-1	NA	TRBD2	TRBV28	TGTGCCAGCAGTCCCTATGGCGGGAGAGGATACAATGAGCAGTTCTTC	CASSPYGGRGYNEQFF
TRBJ2-7	NA	NA	TRBV19	TGTGCCAGTAGTTGGCCCGCGAATGGGAGCTACGAGCAGTACTTC	CASSWPANGSYEQYF
TRBJ1-5	NA	NA	TRBV7-9	TGTTCCAGCAGAGCTGGCAATCAGCCCCAGCATTTT	CSSRAGNQPQHF
TRBJ2-3	NA	NA	TRBV27	TGTGCCAGCAGTTTTCGAGGTCCCTCCACAGATACGCAGTATTTT	CASSFRGPSTDTQYF
TRBJ1-1	NA	NA	TRBV20-1	TGCAGTGCTAGAGATAAACGGGAAGCTTTCTTT	CSARDKREAFF
TRBJ1-2	NA	NA	TRBV7-2	TGTGCCAGCAGCTTATTGCGGGACGGCTACACCTTC	CASSLLRDGYTF
TRBJ2-6	NA	TRBD1	TRBV28	TGTGCCAGCAGTTCCCACGGGTTCGGGACAGGGGTATTTGGGGCCAACGTCCTGACTTTC	CASSSHGFGTGVFGANVLTF
TRBJ1-4	NA	NA	TRBV29-1	TGCAGCGTTGCGGCAGGGGACCGCGAAAAACTGTTTTTT	CSVAAGDREKLFF
TRBJ2-1	NA	NA	TRBV19	TGTGCCAGTAGATCCCTAGCGTCCTCCTACAATGAGCAGTTCTTC	CASRSLASSYNEQFF
TRBJ2-1	NA	NA	TRBV11-3	TGTGCCAGCAGCTTCAGGGAACCAAATGAGCAGTTCTTC	CASSFREPNEQFF
TRBJ1-4	NA	NA	TRBV5-1	TGCGCCAGCAGCTTCCAGGGGCATGAAAAACTGTTTTTT	CASSFQGHEKLFF
TRBJ2-7	NA	TRBD2	TRBV6-5	TGTGCCAGCCGACTAGCCCCACTTTACGAGCAGTACTTC	CASRLAPLYEQYF
TRBJ2-7	NA	NA	TRBV6-5	TGTGCCAGCAGCCAGGGGGGCCGCTACGAGCAGTACTTC	CASSQGGRYEQYF
TRBJ2-1	NA	NA	TRBV28	TGTGCCAGCAGTCTCCGGGACTTACCCTACAATGAGCAGTTCTTC	CASSLRDLPYNEQFF
TRBJ2-7	NA	NA	TRBV7-9	TGTGCCAGCACGCCGGCGGTCGAGCAGTACTTC	CASTPAVEQYF
TRBJ2-3	NA	NA	TRBV28	TGTGCCAGCAGTTGGCAGGGCGATACGCAGTATTTT	CASSWQGDTQYF
TRBJ2-2	NA	NA	TRBV29-1	TGCAGCGTTGTAGTGAGGGACACCGGGGAGCTGTTTTTT	CSVVVRDTGELFF
TRBJ1-2	NA	NA	TRBV30	TGTGCCTGGAGTGTACTCCTCTACGGCTACACCTTC	CAWSVLLYGYTF
TRBJ1-2	few	TRBD1	TRBV6-5	TGTGCCAGCAGTTACTTGACAGGGGGCGAAGATGGCTACACCTTC	CASSYLTGGEDGYTF
TRBJ1-3	NA	NA	TRBV7-2	TGTGCCTCCAGTCAGGGAGGGGCCATATATTTT	CASSQGGAIYF
TRBJ2-5	once	TRBD1	TRBV5-4	TGTGCCAGCAGCTTGGCCGGGACAGGGCCTTGGGTGACCCAGTACTTC	CASSLAGTGPWVTQYF
TRBJ1-1	once	NA	TRBV7-9	TGTGCCAGCAGCTTAGGGCGGCCTGAAGCTTTCTTT	CASSLGRPEAFF
TRBJ1-1	NA	NA	TRBV29-1	TGCAGCGTCTTCCCCTCGGGGTCCGTGAACACTGAAGCTTTCTTT	CSVFPSGSVNTEAFF
TRBJ2-7	few	NA	TRBV5-4	TGCGCCAGCAGCCTAAACCGGGGGTCTGGAAACGAGCAGTACTTC	CASSLNRGSGNEQYF
TRBJ2-7	NA	NA	TRBV5-1	TGCGCCAGCAGCTTTGGGGCGGACTCCTACGAGCAGTACTTC	CASSFGADSYEQYF
TRBJ2-7	few	NA	TRBV5-6	TGTGCCAGCAGCTCGACGATCCAGAAACCGGGGGAGCAGTACTTC	CASSSTIQKPGEQYF
TRBJ2-1	NA	TRBD1	TRBV18	TGTGCCAGCTCACGAAGACAGGGGGTTTGGGCTCGGGATGAGCAGTTCTTC	CASSRRQGVWARDEQFF
TRBJ1-2	NA	NA	TRBV7-2	TGTGCCAGCAGCTTAGAAGGGGCGTCCCCTAACTATGGCTACACCTTC	CASSLEGASPNYGYTF
TRBJ2-7	once	TRBD2	TRBV28	TGTGCCAGCAGCCAGACTAGCTTATACCCCTACGAGCAGTACTTC	CASSQTSLYPYEQYF